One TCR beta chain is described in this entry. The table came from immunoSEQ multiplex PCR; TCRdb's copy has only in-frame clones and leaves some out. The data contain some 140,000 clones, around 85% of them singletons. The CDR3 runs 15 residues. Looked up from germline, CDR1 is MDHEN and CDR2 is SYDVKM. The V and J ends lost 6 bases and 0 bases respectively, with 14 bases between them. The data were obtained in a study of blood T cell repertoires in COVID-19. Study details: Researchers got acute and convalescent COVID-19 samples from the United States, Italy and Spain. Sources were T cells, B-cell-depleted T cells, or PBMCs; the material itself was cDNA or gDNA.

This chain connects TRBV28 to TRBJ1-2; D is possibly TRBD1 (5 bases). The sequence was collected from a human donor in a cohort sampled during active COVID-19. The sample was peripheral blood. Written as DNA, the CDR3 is TGTGCCAGCAGACCCCCCACGGGGGCTAACTATGGCTACACCTTC. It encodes CASRPPTGANYGYTF.